The 13 T cell receptor beta chains presented below share a single source sample, sequenced in a study of identical twins. Using its own MiXCR run on the 5' RACE reads, TCRdb lists one record per CDR3 protein. The sample records around 480,000 distinct CDR3 sequences, 12% to 15% being singletons. These data were also reused for a study on yellow fever vaccine responses in identical twins.

Sequencing was done on a sample of CD4+ T cells sorted from blood. The receptors stem from a woman younger than 30 in good health.

This clonotype was seen a few times. The V and J genes are TRBV2 and TRBJ2-5; 8 nucleotides align to TRBD1. The germline CDR1 and CDR2 sequences are SNHLY and FYNNEI. V lost 6 bases and J lost 4; bases outside the gene matches: 7. This CDR3 has 14 amino acids. The DNA for the CDR3 is TGTGCCAGCAGCCGAGACAGGGGCGCAGAGACCCAGTACTTC. It encodes CASSRDRGAETQYF.

The V and J genes are TRBV7-2 and TRBJ2-7, with 8 nucleotides matching TRBD2. Germline CDR1 SGHTA, CDR2 FQGNSA. The CDR3 is made up of 17 amino acids. Trimming removed 1 base from V and 5 bases from J; junction bases left unmatched: 13. The CDR3 sequence: CASSLGPGRGGAHEQYF. The CDR3 nucleotides read TGTGCCAGCAGCTTAGGCCCCGGGAGGGGGGGCGCCCACGAGCAGTACTTC.

This chain uses TRBV4-1 with TRBJ1-1; D call uncertain. Trimming took off 0 bases at V and 2 bases at J, with 10 bases between the two ends. Germline V lookup: CDR1 MGHRA, CDR2 YSYEKL. The CDR3 totals 15 residues. The CDR3 is CASSQEDWGNTEAFF. Here the CDR3 DNA reads TGCGCCAGCAGCCAAGAGGATTGGGGAAACACTGAAGCTTTCTTT.

This sequence joins TRBV5-1 and TRBJ1-2, with 12 bases identical to TRBD1. J lost 7 bases, V lost 4 bases, and 11 bases had no gene match. From germline, CDR1 is SGHRS and CDR2 YFSETQ. There are 16 residues in the CDR3. CDR3 in amino acids: CASSPGDRGRTGGYTF. The CDR3, as DNA: TGCGCCAGCAGCCCGGGGGACAGGGGGCGCACCGGTGGCTACACCTTC. Looking up the rest from reference TRBV5-1 and TRBJ1-2 gives the full variable domain: KAGVTQTPRYLIKTRGQQVTLSCSPISGHRSVSWYQQTPGQGLQFLFEYFSETQRNKGNFPGRFSGRQFSNSRSEMNVSTLELGDSALYLCASSPGDRGRTGGYTFGSGTRLTVV.

The chain recombines TRBV7-9 with TRBJ1-2, with a possible D match to TRBD1 (6 bases). The germline V gene encodes CDR1 SEHNR and CDR2 FQNEAQ (reference sequence). This CDR3 is built from 13 residues. V dropped 3 bases and J dropped 8 bases, with 13 bases sitting between them. In DNA form, the CDR3 reads TGTGCCAGCAGCTTTACGCAGGGACAAGGCTACACCTTC. Translating it yields CASSFTQGQGYTF.

This clonotype was found many times. The chain links TRBV12-3 or TRBV12-4 to TRBJ2-7; perhaps D is TRBD1 or TRBD2 (5 bases each). The CDR3 loop spans 13 amino acids. Between the trimmed V and J ends, which lost 7 bases and 2 bases, there was a span of 12 bases. CDR3 in DNA: TGTGCCAGCACCGGCCCGGGGCCCTACGAGCAGTACTTC. Residues: CASTGPGPYEQYF.

This clonotype was seen ten or more times. The chain recombines TRBV28 with TRBJ2-7; the D is unclear. CDR3 size: 15 residues. Trimming shortened V by 6 bases and J by 0 bases, and 15 bases separated the two germline ends. Per germline, CDR1 MDHEN and CDR2 SYDVKM. The CDR3 DNA follows: TGTGCCAGCAGACCGGACCCGCCCCCCTCCTACGAGCAGTACTTC. It translates to CASRPDPPPSYEQYF.

This clonotype occurred many times. The chain links TRBV7-2 to TRBJ2-7, with no clear D. The CDR3 spans 13 residues. From germline, CDR1 is SGHTA and CDR2 FQGNSA. V lost 1 base to trimming and J lost 3 bases, with 7 bases between them. CDR3 amino acids: CASSLGDDYEQYF. In DNA, the CDR3 is TGTGCCAGCAGCTTAGGGGATGACTACGAGCAGTACTTC.

This clonotype has just a few counts. The chain has TRBV4-2 and TRBJ1-1, with D unclear. Between the trimmed V and J ends, which lost 4 bases and 2 bases, there was a span of 11 bases. This CDR3 spans 14 amino acids. The germline gives CDR1 LGHNA, CDR2 YNFKEQ. Written as DNA, the CDR3 is TGTGCCAGCAGCCCTTTACCGGGAAACACTGAAGCTTTCTTT. This codes for CASSPLPGNTEAFF.

This clonotype was seen only a few times. V gene TRBV7-9 combines with J gene TRBJ2-7, with D perhaps TRBD2 (5 bases). This CDR3 is built from 17 residues. Germline CDR1 SEHNR, CDR2 FQNEAQ (reference sequence). Trimming pared 5 bases from V and 2 bases from J, leaving 22 bases between. The CDR3 DNA reads as TGTGCCAGCAGCCTATCGCTATCGAACGTCGGGGCCTACGAGCAGTACTTC. It translates to CASSLSLSNVGAYEQYF.

V and J are TRBV20-1 and TRBJ2-1; TRBD1 aligns across 10 bases. The V gene end was trimmed by 6 bases and the J gene end by 7 bases; junction bases not matched to a gene: 9. The CDR3 runs to 14 residues. CDR1 is DFQATT and CDR2 is SNEGSKA in the germline V gene (reference sequence). CDR3 DNA sequence: TGCAGTGCCAGCTCGACAGGGGGCCAAAATGAGCAGTTCTTC. It specifies CSASSTGGQNEQFF.

This clonotype has only a few counts. The V gene is TRBV7-3, the J gene TRBJ2-5, with TRBD1 matching over 9 bases. The CDR3 is 13 residues long. Germline V gives CDR1 SGHTA, CDR2 FQGTGA. The V and J ends lost 5 bases and 6 bases, in that order; junction bases with no gene match: 4. The CDR3 DNA is TGTGCCAGCAGCGTTGGACAGGGGAAGACCCAGTACTTC. This codes for CASSVGQGKTQYF.

This clonotype has just a few counts. This sequence joins TRBV5-1 and TRBJ1-4; the D is unclear. Germline V CDR1 and CDR2: SGHRS, YFSETQ. Trimming cost V 3 bases and J 0 bases, with 6 bases left between them. This CDR3 is 14 amino acids long. The chain's CDR3 is CASSSDATNEKLFF. The DNA for the CDR3 is TGCGCCAGCAGCTCGGATGCAACTAATGAAAAACTGTTTTTT.